Here is one TCR beta chain with its context. Source study methods: Quantification of nucleated cells was approximated via reference gene primer amplification. Assay used: immunoSEQ multiplex PCR; TCRdb lists only in-frame clones, some missing. V, J and clone size are those of that table, while D and trimming were read from the DNA. The sample holds about 210,000 clones, roughly 81% seen once. This sample is part of a study of blood T cell repertoires in COVID-19. As for the study in general: Material from acute and convalescent COVID-19 was sourced from the United States, Italy and Spain. T cells, B-cell-depleted T cells, or PBMCs supplied cDNA or gDNA.

From germline, CDR1 is KGHSH and CDR2 LQKENI. V was cut by 6 bases and J by 3 bases, with 15 bases left in between. This CDR3 has 15 residues. This TCR came from a woman aged 45-65 years with active or convalescent COVID-19. The chain couples TRBV18 to TRBJ2-1, with D maybe TRBD1 (6 bases). Sequenced: peripheral blood. The CDR3 here is CASSVGQGNYNEQFF. The CDR3 DNA follows: TGTGCCAGCTCCGTGGGGCAGGGGAACTACAATGAGCAGTTCTTC.